This T cell receptor beta chain came from a study of T cells after yellow fever vaccination. Study context: Fractions low in cell number were prepared with SMART-Seq v4 Ultra Low Input.

Researchers made TCR cDNA using 5'RACE template switching, and this step added a universal primer site and UMIs. MiXCR was run by TCRdb on the 5' RACE reads, yielding one entry per CDR3 protein. The top ten clones hold roughly 3% of a sample with about 340,000 distinct CDR3 sequences, 9.5% to 15% of them seen once. The receptor was derived from a young man who received the YFV17D yellow fever vaccine. This sample comprised CD4+ T cells sorted from PBMCs, obtained 15 days after the yellow fever booster vaccination.

CDR3 nucleotides: TGTGCCAGCATGGGACCCAACTATGGCTACACCTTC. It is translated as CASMGPNYGYTF. The chain couples TRBV5-8 to TRBJ1-2; the D gene is possibly TRBD1 (5 bases). This CDR3 contains 12 residues. Germline loops: CDR1 SGHTS, CDR2 YDEGEE. V lost 6 bases and J 2 bases, leaving 8 bases between the germline ends.